Each of the 5 T cell receptor beta chains below was sequenced from the same sample in a study of vaccination effects on CD4 cells after COVID-19 (dated by TCRdb to the early 2020s). In the ViraFEST assay, PBMC were stimulated with viral peptide pools, and antigen-specific CD4+ T cell clonotypes were then identified by expansion using TCR sequencing. After more than nine days of culture, CD4+ T cells were isolated with the EasySep CD4+ T cell isolation kit. Negative nucleocapsid antibody results before and after vaccination confirmed that the healthy vaccine recipients had no prior SARS-CoV-2 infection. Their antigens remain unidentified. Library preparation employed the immunoSEQ multiplex PCR assay. Not all clones reach the TCRdb copy of this immuneACCESS table, which keeps in-frame sequences only. Checked studies attribute under half of the gap to unresolved V genes and leave the rest unexplained. The sample contains about 23,000 clones, 65% to 80% of them found a single time. The top ten clones comprise 11% of the sample.

The input for sequencing was CD4+ T cells from PBMCs cultured with HCoV-NL63 spike peptides, taken before COVID-19 vaccination. Reading the label with the study, this specimen's cell subset or site is: HCoV-NL63 spike overlapping peptide pool stimulation. The receptors were sampled from a human donor who received a COVID-19 vaccine.

V gene TRBV7-2 combines with J gene TRBJ2-7, with TRBD1 identical over 7 bases. The CDR3 has 14 amino acids. The junction had 9 bases not matched to a gene; V was cut back by 7 bases and J by 3 bases. Germline loops: CDR1 SGHTA, CDR2 FQGNSA. The CDR3 loop reads CASTNGAGGYEQYF. The CDR3 DNA follows: TGTGCCAGCACCAATGGGGCAGGGGGCTACGAGCAGTACTTC. The full variable domain, in which reference TRBV7-2 and TRBJ2-7 provide the parts outside the CDR3, is GAGVSQSPSNKVTEKGKDVELRCDPISGHTALYWYRQSLGQGLEFLIYFQGNSAPDKSGLPSDRFSAERTGGSVSTLTIQRTQQEDSAVYLCASTNGAGGYEQYFGPGTRLTVT.

The rearrangement uses TRBV5-4 and TRBJ2-1; 7 positions agree with TRBD2. The V gene end was trimmed by 4 bases and the J gene end by 9 bases; junction bases not matched to a gene: 4. The germline V gene has CDR1 SGHNT and CDR2 YYREEE (reference sequence). The CDR3 contains 12 residues. The CDR3 nucleotides read TGTGCCAGCAGCGCCCGACTAGCTGAGCAGTTCTTC. Translated, it gives CASSARLAEQFF.

This clone is a singleton in its sample. The J gene is TRBJ1-2, the V gene TRBV5-1; D call uncertain. The V and J ends lost 0 bases and 8 bases respectively, with 14 bases between them. The CDR3 runs to 14 residues. Germline V lookup: CDR1 SGHRS, CDR2 YFSETQ. The CDR3 DNA reads as TGCGCCAGCAGCTTGGAGGGATCAAGGTACGGCTACACCTTC. Translation gives CASSLEGSRYGYTF.

Worth noting for this clone: The sample carries other DNA sequences with the same CDR3. This chain uses TRBV18 with TRBJ2-1; D remains unclear. Germline V gene lookup returns CDR1 KGHSH and CDR2 LQKENI. V was shortened by 6 bases and J by 0 bases, with 9 bases between the two germline ends. This CDR3 is 14 amino acids long. The CDR3 nucleotides read TGTGCCAGCTCTCCGCAGGCCTCCTACAATGAGCAGTTCTTC. Encoded protein: CASSPQASYNEQFF.

This clone has only one observation. CDR3 coding DNA: TGTGCCAGCAGCTCCCGGACAGGGGCTGGGACCCAGTACTTC. As protein: CASSSRTGAGTQYF. The chain has TRBV7-9 and TRBJ2-5; the match to TRBD1 covers 9 bases. CDR1 and CDR2 from the germline V gene are SEHNR and FQNEAQ (reference sequence). With 4 bases clipped from V and 7 bases from J, the junction kept 7 bases outside the gene matches. The CDR3 extends over 14 amino acids.